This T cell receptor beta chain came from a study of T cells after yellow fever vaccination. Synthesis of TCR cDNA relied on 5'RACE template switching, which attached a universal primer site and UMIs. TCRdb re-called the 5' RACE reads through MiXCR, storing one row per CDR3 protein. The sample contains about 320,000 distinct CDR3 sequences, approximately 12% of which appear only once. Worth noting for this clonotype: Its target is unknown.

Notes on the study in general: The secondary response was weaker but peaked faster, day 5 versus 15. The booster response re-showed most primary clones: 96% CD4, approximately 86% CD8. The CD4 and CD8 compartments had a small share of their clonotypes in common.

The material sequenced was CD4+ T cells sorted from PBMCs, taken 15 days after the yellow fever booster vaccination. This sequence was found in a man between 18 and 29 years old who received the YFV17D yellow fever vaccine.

CDR3 nucleotides: TGTGCCAGCAGCCAAAATGGAGGTTCACAGCAGTACTTC. This gives the protein CASSQNGGSQQYF. The chain recombines TRBV4-2 with TRBJ2-7; D might be TRBD2 (5 bases). In germline, CDR1 is LGHNA, CDR2 YNFKEQ. The CDR3 has 13 residues. Trimming removed 2 bases from V and 8 bases from J, with 13 bases in between.